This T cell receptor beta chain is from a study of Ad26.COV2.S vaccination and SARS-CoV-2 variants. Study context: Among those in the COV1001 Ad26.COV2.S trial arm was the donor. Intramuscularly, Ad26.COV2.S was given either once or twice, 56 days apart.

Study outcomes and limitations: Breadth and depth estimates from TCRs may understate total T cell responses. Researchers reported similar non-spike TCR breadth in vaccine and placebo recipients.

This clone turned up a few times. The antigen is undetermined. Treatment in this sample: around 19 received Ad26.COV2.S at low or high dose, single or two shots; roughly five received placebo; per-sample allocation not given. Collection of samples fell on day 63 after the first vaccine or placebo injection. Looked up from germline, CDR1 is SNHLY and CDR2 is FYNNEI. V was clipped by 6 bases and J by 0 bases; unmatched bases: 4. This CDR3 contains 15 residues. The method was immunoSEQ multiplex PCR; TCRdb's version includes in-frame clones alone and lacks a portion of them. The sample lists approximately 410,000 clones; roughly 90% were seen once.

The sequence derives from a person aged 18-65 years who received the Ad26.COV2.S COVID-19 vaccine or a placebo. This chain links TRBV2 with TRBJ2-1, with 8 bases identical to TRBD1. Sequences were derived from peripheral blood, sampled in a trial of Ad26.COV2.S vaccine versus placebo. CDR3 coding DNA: TGTGCCAGCAGACAGGGGGACTCCTCCTACAATGAGCAGTTCTTC. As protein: CASRQGDSSYNEQFF.